Shown below are 16 T cell receptor beta chains from a single sample sequenced in a study of technical replicates of blood from a handful of donors. Some clones are missing from TCRdb's copy, which holds only in-frame ones; the method was immunoSEQ multiplex PCR. The table includes some 58,000 clones, approximately 94% detected once. The specimen sequenced was T cells isolated from PBMCs. Receptors were obtained from a human donor in good health.

The V and J genes are TRBV5-1 and TRBJ2-5; 7 positions match TRBD1. With V trimmed by 4 bases and J by 5 bases, 14 bases remained unmatched. Germline CDR1 SGHRS, CDR2 YFSETQ. This CDR3 comprises 16 residues. The CDR3 protein is CASSVIPVGGGETQYF. CDR3 bases: TGCGCCAGCAGCGTCATACCCGTAGGGGGCGGGGAGACCCAGTACTTC.

CDR3 loop: CSVRASGRLYEQYF. The CDR3 nucleotides are TGCAGCGTGCGAGCAAGCGGGAGGCTCTACGAGCAGTACTTC. V and J are TRBV29-1 and TRBJ2-7; TRBD2 matches 9 bases. The CDR3 loop spans 14 amino acids. Losses at the gene ends were 6 bases for V and 3 bases for J; bases not matched to a gene: 9. Germline CDR1 is SQVTM and CDR2 is ANQGSEA.

V usage is TRBV15 and J usage is TRBJ1-1, with D perhaps TRBD1 (6 bases). The V gene lost 2 bases and the J gene lost 3 bases, with 25 bases spanning the gap. In germline, CDR1 is LNHNV, CDR2 YYDKDF (reference sequence). The CDR3 consists of 19 residues. The chain's CDR3 is CATSRSHAETGSLDTEAFF. The CDR3 nucleotides are TGTGCCACCAGCAGATCCCACGCCGAGACAGGATCCCTAGACACTGAAGCTTTCTTT.

V is TRBV6-5 and J is TRBJ2-3; weak D call: TRBD2 (6 bases). The CDR3 is made up of 16 amino acids. Trimming took 7 bases from V and 0 from J, leaving 17 bases between them. Germline CDR1 reads MNHEY; CDR2 reads SVGAGI. As DNA, the CDR3 is TGTGCCAGCAATTATATTGCGGGAATCAGCACAGATACGCAGTATTTT. As protein: CASNYIAGISTDTQYF.

CDR3 sequence reads: CASSLDRVEAFF. CDR3 DNA sequence: TGTGCCAGCAGCTTAGATCGAGTTGAAGCTTTCTTT. The V gene is TRBV11-2, the J gene TRBJ1-1; D uncertain. Germline V gene sequence: CDR1 SGHAT, CDR2 FQNNGV. V dropped 0 bases and J dropped 7 bases, with 6 bases sitting between them. The CDR3 runs to 12 residues.

This clone was seen a single time. The chain combines TRBV9 with TRBJ1-1; D gene unclear. Germline V gene data show CDR1 as SGDLS and CDR2 as YYNGEE. The CDR3 totals 14 residues. V lost 3 bases and J 1 base, leaving 10 bases between the germline ends. CDR3 protein: CASSESPKNTEAFF. CDR3 sequence (DNA): TGTGCCAGCAGCGAGAGTCCCAAGAACACTGAAGCTTTCTTT.

The chain joins TRBV5-5 to TRBJ1-2; 9 bases map to TRBD1. Germline trimming cut 3 bases from V and 6 bases from J; bases unmatched to any gene: 3. Germline CDR1 SGHKS, CDR2 YYEKEE (reference sequence). The CDR3 spans 13 residues. Here the CDR3 reads CASSYRGLDGYTF. The CDR3 DNA reads as TGTGCCAGCAGCTACAGGGGGCTGGATGGCTACACCTTC. Based on the CDR3 plus reference TRBV5-5 and TRBJ1-2, the full variable domain is DAGVTQSPTHLIKTRGQQVTLRCSPISGHKSVSWYQQVLGQGPQFIFQYYEKEERGRGNFPDRFSARQFPNYSSELNVNALLLGDSALYLCASSYRGLDGYTFGSGTRLTVV.

The J gene is TRBJ1-1, the V gene TRBV20-1, with D possibly being TRBD1 (5 bases). Per the germline V gene, CDR1 is DFQATT and CDR2 is SNEGSKA (reference sequence). The ends were cut back, 6 bases at V and 9 bases at J, with 11 bases in the middle. CDR3 length: 10 residues. This CDR3 reads CSADRAKAFF. For the CDR3, the DNA is TGCAGTGCCGACAGAGCGAAAGCTTTCTTT.

The rearrangement links TRBV5-1 to TRBJ1-2, with TRBD1 matching 11 bases. V lost 3 bases and J lost 7; bases outside the gene matches: 5. The CDR3 spans 14 residues. Germline CDR1 is SGHRS and CDR2 is YFSETQ. CDR3 amino acids: CASSSGQGASGYTF. CDR3 DNA: TGCGCCAGCAGCTCCGGACAGGGGGCGAGTGGCTACACCTTC.

The V call is TRBV7-9, the J call TRBJ2-7; 8 positions agree with TRBD1. V lost 4 bases to trimming and J lost 3 bases; unmatched junction nucleotides: 11. The length of the CDR3 is 16 residues. CDR1 and CDR2 from the germline V gene are SEHNR and FQNEAQ (reference sequence). The CDR3 spells CASSSWTRTGSYEQYF. CDR3 coding DNA: TGTGCCAGCAGCTCGTGGACCCGGACAGGGAGCTACGAGCAGTACTTC.

The genes are TRBV7-2 and TRBJ1-1, with 7 bases fitting TRBD1. V gave up 6 bases and J gave up 1 base; unmatched junction bases: 5. The germline V gene has CDR1 SGHTA and CDR2 FQGNSA. The CDR3 runs to 14 residues. CDR3 loop: CASSPGTANTEAFF. CDR3 coding DNA: TGTGCCAGCAGTCCCGGGACAGCGAACACTGAAGCTTTCTTT.

In this sample, this clone turned up once. This chain uses TRBV6-5 with TRBJ2-7; 12 bases line up with TRBD2. From germline, CDR1 is MNHEY and CDR2 SVGAGI. This CDR3 is built from 14 residues. Trimming at V came to 5 bases and at J to 6 bases, leaving 5 bases not matched to a gene. In nucleotides, the CDR3 is TGTGCCAGCAGTCAGACTAGCGGGAGACCCGAGCAGTACTTC. The encoded protein is CASSQTSGRPEQYF.

The chain joins TRBV7-3 to TRBJ2-7; the match to TRBD1 covers 7 bases. CDR3 length: 14 residues. After removal of 2 bases from V and 5 bases from J, the junction contained 6 bases not matched to a gene. CDR1 and CDR2 from the germline V gene are SGHTA and FQGTGA. The CDR3 bases are TGTGCCAGCAGCTTAGTAGGGGGCACGGACGAGCAGTACTTC. Translation gives CASSLVGGTDEQYF.

The chain uses TRBV7-9 and TRBJ2-7, with 9 bases aligning to TRBD1. From germline, CDR1 is SEHNR and CDR2 FQNEAQ (reference sequence). The junction had 8 bases not matched to a gene; V was cut back by 6 bases and J by 5 bases. The CDR3 consists of 14 residues. The CDR3 nucleotides are TGTGCCAGCAGTCCGACAGGGGGTGTCCACGAGCAGTACTTC. Encoded protein: CASSPTGGVHEQYF. Full variable domain (rest looked up from reference TRBV7-9 and TRBJ2-7): DTGVSQNPRHKITKRGQNVTFRCDPISEHNRLYWYRQTLGQGPEFLTYFQNEAQLEKSRLLSDRFSAERPKGSFSTLEIQRTEQGDSAMYLCASSPTGGVHEQYFGPGTRLTVT.

This clone showed up just a few times. The J gene is TRBJ1-6, the V gene TRBV9; D uncertain. This CDR3 is built from 16 residues. Per the germline V gene, CDR1 is SGDLS and CDR2 is YYNGEE. Trimming removed 0 bases at V and 14 bases at J, with 21 bases between. Here the CDR3 DNA reads TGTGCCAGCAGCGTAGGTTGGGGAGGCGACCTGGGATCCCTCCACTTT. Translated: CASSVGWGGDLGSLHF.

V and J are TRBV11-2 and TRBJ2-7; TRBD2 matches at 11 bases. CDR3 length: 15 amino acids. Germline CDR1 reads SGHAT; CDR2 reads FQNNGV. Germline trimming cut 4 bases from V and 4 bases from J; bases unmatched to any gene: 6. In DNA, the CDR3 is TGTGCCAGCAGCTCCCCGATAGCGGGGGGGTACGAGCAGTACTTC. The encoded protein is CASSSPIAGGYEQYF.